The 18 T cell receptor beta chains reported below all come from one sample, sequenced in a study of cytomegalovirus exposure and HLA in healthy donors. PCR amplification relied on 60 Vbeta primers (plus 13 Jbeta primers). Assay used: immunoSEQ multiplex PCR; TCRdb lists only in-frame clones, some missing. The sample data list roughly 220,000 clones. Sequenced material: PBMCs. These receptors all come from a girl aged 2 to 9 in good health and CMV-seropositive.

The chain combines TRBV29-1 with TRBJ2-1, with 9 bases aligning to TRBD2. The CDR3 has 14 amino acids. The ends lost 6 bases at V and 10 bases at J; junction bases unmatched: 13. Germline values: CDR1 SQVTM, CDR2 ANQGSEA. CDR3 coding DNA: TGCAGCGTGCTACAGGGCGGGAGGGCTTACGAGCAGTTCTTC. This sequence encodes CSVLQGGRAYEQFF.

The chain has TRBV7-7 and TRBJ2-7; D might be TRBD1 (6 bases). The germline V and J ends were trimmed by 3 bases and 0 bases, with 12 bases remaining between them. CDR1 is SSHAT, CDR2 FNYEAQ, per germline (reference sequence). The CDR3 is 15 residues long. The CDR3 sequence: CASSLGQGSSYEQYF. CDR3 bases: TGTGCCAGCAGCTTGGGGCAGGGGAGCTCCTACGAGCAGTACTTC. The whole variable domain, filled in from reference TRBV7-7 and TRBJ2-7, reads GAGVSQSPRYKVTKRGQDVTLRCDPISSHATLYWYQQALGQGPEFLTYFNYEAQPDKSGLPSDRFSAERPEGSISTLTIQRTEQRDSAMYRCASSLGQGSSYEQYFGPGTRLTVT.

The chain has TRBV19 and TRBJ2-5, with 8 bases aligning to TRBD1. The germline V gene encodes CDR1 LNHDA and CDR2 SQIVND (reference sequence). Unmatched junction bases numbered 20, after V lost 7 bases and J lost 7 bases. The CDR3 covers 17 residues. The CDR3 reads CASTPTRDRKVSSTQYF. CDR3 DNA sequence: TGTGCCAGTACACCCACCCGGGACAGGAAAGTCAGCTCGACCCAGTACTTC.

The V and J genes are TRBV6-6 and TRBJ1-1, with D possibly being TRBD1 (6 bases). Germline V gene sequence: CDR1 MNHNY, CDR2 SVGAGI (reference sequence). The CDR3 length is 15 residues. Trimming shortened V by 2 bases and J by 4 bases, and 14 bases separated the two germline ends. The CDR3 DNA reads TGTGCCAGCAGTTACACACAGGGCGTTGGCACTGAAGCTTTCTTT. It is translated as CASSYTQGVGTEAFF.

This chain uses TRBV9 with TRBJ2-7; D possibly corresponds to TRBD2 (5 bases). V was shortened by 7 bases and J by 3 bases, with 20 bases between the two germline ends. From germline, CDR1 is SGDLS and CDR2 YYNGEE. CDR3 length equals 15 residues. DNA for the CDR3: TGTGCCAGCTCCGGGAAGACGGGTACGCACTACGAGCAGTACTTC. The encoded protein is CASSGKTGTHYEQYF.

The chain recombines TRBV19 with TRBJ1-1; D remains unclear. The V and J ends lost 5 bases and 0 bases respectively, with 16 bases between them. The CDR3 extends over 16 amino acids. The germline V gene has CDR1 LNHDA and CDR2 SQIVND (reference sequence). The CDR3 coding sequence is TGTGCCAGTAGTCCAGATAAGACACGAATGAACACTGAAGCTTTCTTT. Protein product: CASSPDKTRMNTEAFF.

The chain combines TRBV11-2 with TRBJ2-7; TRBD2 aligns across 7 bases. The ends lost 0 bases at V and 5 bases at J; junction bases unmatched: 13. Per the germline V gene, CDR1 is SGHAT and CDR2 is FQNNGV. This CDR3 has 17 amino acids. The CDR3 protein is CASSLDLWGRERDEQYF. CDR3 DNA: TGTGCCAGCAGCTTAGATCTGTGGGGGAGGGAGCGGGACGAGCAGTACTTC.

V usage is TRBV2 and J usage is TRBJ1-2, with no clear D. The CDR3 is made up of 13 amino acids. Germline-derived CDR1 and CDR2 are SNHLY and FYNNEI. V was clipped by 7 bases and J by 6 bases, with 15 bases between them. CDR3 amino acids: CASTEGSYDGYTF. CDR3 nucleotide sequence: TGTGCCAGCACCGAGGGTTCTTACGATGGCTACACCTTC.

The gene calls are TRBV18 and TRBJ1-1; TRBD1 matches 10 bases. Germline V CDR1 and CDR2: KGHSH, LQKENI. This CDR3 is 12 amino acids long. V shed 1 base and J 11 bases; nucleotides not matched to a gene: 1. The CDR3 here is CASSPLDRGAFF. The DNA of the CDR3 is TGTGCCAGCTCACCACTGGACAGGGGGGCTTTCTTT.

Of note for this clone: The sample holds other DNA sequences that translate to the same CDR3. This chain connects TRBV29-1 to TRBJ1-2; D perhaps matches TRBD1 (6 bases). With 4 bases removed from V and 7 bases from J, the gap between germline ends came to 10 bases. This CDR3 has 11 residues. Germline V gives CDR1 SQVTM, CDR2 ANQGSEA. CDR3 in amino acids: CSVGGRGGYTF. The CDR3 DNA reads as TGCAGCGTTGGGGGCAGGGGTGGCTACACCTTC. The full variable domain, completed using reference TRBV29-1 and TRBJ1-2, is SAVISQKPSRDICQRGTSLTIQCQVDSQVTMMFWYRQQPGQSLTLIATANQGSEATYESGFVIDKFPISRPNLTFSTLTVSNMSPEDSSIYLCSVGGRGGYTFGSGTRLTVV.

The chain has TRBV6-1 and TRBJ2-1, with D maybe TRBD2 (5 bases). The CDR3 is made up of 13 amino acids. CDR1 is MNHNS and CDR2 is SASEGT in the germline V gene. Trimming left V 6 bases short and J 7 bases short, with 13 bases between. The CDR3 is CASSPLVSNEQFF. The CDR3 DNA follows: TGTGCCAGCAGCCCACTAGTCTCGAATGAGCAGTTCTTC.

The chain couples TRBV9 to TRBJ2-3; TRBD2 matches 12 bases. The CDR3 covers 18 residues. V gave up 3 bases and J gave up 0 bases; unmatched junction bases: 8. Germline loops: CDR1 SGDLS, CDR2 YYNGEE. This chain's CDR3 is CASSGSGLAGTSTDTQYF. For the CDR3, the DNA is TGTGCCAGCAGCGGATCTGGACTAGCGGGAACTAGCACAGATACGCAGTATTTT.

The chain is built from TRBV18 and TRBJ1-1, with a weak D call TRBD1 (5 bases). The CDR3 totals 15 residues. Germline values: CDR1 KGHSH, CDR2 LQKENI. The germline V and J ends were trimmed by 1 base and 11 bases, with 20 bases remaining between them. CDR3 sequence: CASSPLGGVRDAAFF. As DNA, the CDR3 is TGTGCCAGCTCACCACTTGGGGGGGTCCGGGATGCGGCTTTCTTT.

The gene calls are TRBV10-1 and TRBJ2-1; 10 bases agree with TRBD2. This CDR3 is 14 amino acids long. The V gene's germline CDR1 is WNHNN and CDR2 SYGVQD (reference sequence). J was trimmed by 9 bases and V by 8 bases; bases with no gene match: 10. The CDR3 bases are TGCGCCAGCGCGCCGGGACTAGCGCAGGTTGAGCAGTTCTTC. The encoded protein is CASAPGLAQVEQFF.

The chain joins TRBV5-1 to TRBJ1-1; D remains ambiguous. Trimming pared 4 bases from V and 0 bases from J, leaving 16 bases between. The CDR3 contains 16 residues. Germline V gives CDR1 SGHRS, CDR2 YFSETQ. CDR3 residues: CASSAPKAGMNTEAFF. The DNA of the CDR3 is TGCGCCAGCAGCGCCCCCAAGGCAGGCATGAACACTGAAGCTTTCTTT.

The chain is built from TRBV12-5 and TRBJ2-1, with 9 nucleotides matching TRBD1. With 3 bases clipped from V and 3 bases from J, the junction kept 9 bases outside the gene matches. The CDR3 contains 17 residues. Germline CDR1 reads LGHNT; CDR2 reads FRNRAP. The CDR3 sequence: CASGLRRAGQGYNEQFF. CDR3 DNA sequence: TGTGCTAGTGGTTTACGAAGAGCGGGACAGGGCTACAATGAGCAGTTCTTC.

The CDR3 DNA follows: TGTGCCACCAGCAGGGGTACAGGGGCGACCTACGAGCAGTACTTC. This translates into CATSRGTGATYEQYF. The rearrangement joins TRBV15 to TRBJ2-5; 7 positions match TRBD1. The DNA end is a closer match to TRBJ2-7, so the J assignment may be wrong. Germline V gene data show CDR1 as LNHNV and CDR2 as YYDKDF (reference sequence). The CDR3 sequence is 15 residues long.

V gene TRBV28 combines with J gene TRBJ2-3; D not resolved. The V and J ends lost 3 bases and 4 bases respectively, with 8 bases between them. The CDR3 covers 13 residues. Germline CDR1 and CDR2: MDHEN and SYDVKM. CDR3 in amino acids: CASSFGEADTQYF. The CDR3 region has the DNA TGTGCCAGCAGTTTTGGTGAGGCAGATACGCAGTATTTT.